Listed below are T cell receptor beta chains from one sample, sequenced in a study of identical twins. MiXCR was run by TCRdb on the 5' RACE reads, yielding one entry per CDR3 protein. The table has about 470,000 distinct CDR3 sequences, 20% to 25% seen once. These data also formed part of another study, on T cells expressing NK-cell markers.

Sequenced: CD4+ T cells sorted from blood. The receptors here all came from a woman between 18 and 30 years old in good health. CDR3s leave out the opening cysteine and the closing phenylalanine or tryptophan.

CDR3 protein	V gene	J gene
ASSDGGIATNEKLF	TRBV12-3/TRBV12-4	TRBJ1-4
ASSLVGRVDKQY	TRBV12-3/TRBV12-4	TRBJ2-7
SAGRFQRGVPGTGELF	TRBV29-1	TRBJ2-2
ASGWDGFMNTEAF	TRBV27	TRBJ1-1
SVGDRAGGDEQY	TRBV29-1	TRBJ2-7
ASSFKDRSSPGYGYT	TRBV12-3/TRBV12-4	TRBJ1-2
SANTRRETQY	TRBV20-1	TRBJ2-5
SASWRLAGSFDEQF	TRBV20-1	TRBJ2-1
ASSREKGTLSYNEQF	TRBV4-1	TRBJ2-1
ASGPDRSANTGELF	TRBV12-5	TRBJ2-2
SAVRGGAYNEQF	TRBV20-1	TRBJ2-1
ASSSPLKGAASSYNEQF	TRBV11-2	TRBJ2-1
ASSHDSGGGTEAF	TRBV4-2	TRBJ1-1
SARDVADYEQY	TRBV20-1	TRBJ2-7
SARPPGGLGTGELF	TRBV20-1	TRBJ2-2
ASSQPRGGGTGELF	TRBV4-2	TRBJ2-2
ASSLGGGYEQY	TRBV12-3/TRBV12-4	TRBJ2-7
SASSAGVFYEQF	TRBV20-1	TRBJ2-1
ASSQGFGAQTQY	TRBV3-1	TRBJ2-5
ASGGSLGRETQY	TRBV3-1	TRBJ2-5
AGRGADYGYT	TRBV2	TRBJ1-2
ASILRGYDTGELF	TRBV7-9	TRBJ2-2
ASSQFLAGVNEQF	TRBV3-1	TRBJ2-1
ASSRSGRGADTQY	TRBV5-1	TRBJ2-3
ASRGGLAGLTGELF	TRBV6-1	TRBJ2-2
ASSPGLQSGQPQH	TRBV2	TRBJ1-5
SARLAESTDTQY	TRBV20-1	TRBJ2-3
ASSQLAGVTYNEQF	TRBV7-9	TRBJ2-1
CAPPLGSPKNRNEQF	TRBV20-1	TRBJ2-1
ASSPRIGQGVGGYT	TRBV12-3/TRBV12-4	TRBJ1-2
ASRGTLSSDTQY	TRBV12-3/TRBV12-4	TRBJ2-3
SAQAGGAASEQF	TRBV20-1	TRBJ2-1
SAQDSSGANVLT	TRBV20-1	TRBJ2-6
ASSALGLAGTDTQY	TRBV7-2	TRBJ2-3
ASSPNYGQWETQY	TRBV27	TRBJ2-5
ASSREGLAADNTQY	TRBV7-2	TRBJ2-3
SARGTSGRNTGELF	TRBV20-1	TRBJ2-2
ASSQAGASGMHEQF	TRBV3-1	TRBJ2-1